This TCR beta chain was found in a study of control samples from healthy donors and cancer patients. Assay used: immunoSEQ multiplex PCR; TCRdb lists only in-frame clones, some missing. The sample includes around 63,000 clones, roughly 86% of them seen just once. CDR1 GTSNPN and CDR2 SVGIG come from the germline V gene (reference sequence). The V and J ends lost 4 bases and 5 bases respectively, with 11 bases between them. This CDR3 region has 12 residues. The source of this sequence is a woman between 50 and 59 years old with head and neck cancer. The chain is built from TRBV30 and TRBJ1-2; TRBD1 might be the D (6 bases). Sequencing was carried out using PBMCs. The CDR3 DNA sequence: TGTGCCTGGACCGACAGGCTTTATGGCTACACCTTC. Protein: CAWTDRLYGYTF.